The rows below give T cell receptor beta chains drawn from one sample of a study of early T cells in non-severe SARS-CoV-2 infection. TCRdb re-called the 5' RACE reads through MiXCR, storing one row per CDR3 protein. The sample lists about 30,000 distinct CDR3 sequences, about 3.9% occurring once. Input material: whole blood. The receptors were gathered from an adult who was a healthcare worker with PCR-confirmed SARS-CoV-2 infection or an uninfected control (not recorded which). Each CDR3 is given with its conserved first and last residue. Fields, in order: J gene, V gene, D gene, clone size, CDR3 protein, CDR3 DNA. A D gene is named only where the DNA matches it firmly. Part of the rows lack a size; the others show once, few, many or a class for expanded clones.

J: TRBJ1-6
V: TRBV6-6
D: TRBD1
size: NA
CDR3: CASSYSQGADVSYNSPLHF
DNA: TGTGCCAGCAGTTACTCTCAGGGGGCGGACGTGTCCTATAATTCACCCCTCCACTTT

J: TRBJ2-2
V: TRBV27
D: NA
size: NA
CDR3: CASSFDRGARYTGELFF
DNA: TGTGCCAGCAGTTTTGATCGGGGGGCCCGATACACCGGGGAGCTGTTTTTT

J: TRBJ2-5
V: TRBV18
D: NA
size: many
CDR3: CASSPPGLETQYF
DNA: TGTGCCAGCTCACCACCGGGGCTTGAGACCCAGTACTTC

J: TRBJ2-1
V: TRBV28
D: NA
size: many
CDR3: CASSPAGGPLNEQFF
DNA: TGTGCCAGCTCACCAGCAGGGGGGCCTCTCAATGAGCAGTTCTTC

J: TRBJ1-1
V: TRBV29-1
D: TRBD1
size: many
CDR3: CSGVRQGDTEAFF
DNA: TGCAGCGGGGTAAGACAGGGGGACACTGAAGCTTTCTTT

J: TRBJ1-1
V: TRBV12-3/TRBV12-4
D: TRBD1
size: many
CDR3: CASRSYRGPNTEAFF
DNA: TGTGCCAGCAGATCCTACAGGGGGCCCAACACTGAAGCTTTCTTT

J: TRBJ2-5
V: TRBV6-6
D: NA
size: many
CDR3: CASSYSIPIQETQYF
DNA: TGTGCCAGCAGTTACTCGATACCTATTCAAGAGACCCAGTACTTC

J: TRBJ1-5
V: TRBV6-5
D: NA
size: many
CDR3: CASSGTRLLPQHF
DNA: TGTGCCAGCAGTGGGACTCGGTTGCTGCCCCAGCATTTT

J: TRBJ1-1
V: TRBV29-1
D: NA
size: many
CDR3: CSVGTAMNTEAFF
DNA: TGCAGCGTTGGGACGGCTATGAACACTGAAGCTTTCTTT

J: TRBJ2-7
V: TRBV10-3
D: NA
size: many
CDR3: CAIRRDPYEQYF
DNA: TGTGCCATCAGGAGGGACCCCTACGAGCAGTACTTC

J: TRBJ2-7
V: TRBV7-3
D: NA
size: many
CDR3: CASSLGWNYEQYF
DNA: TGTGCCAGCAGCTTAGGCTGGAACTACGAGCAGTACTTC

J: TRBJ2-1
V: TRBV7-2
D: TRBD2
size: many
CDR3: CASSLVLAVSYNEQFF
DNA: TGTGCCAGCAGCTTAGTGCTAGCGGTTTCCTACAATGAGCAGTTCTTC

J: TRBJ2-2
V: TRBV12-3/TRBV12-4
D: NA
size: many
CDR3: CASKNSPTGELFF
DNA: TGTGCCAGCAAGAACTCCCCCACCGGGGAGCTGTTTTTT

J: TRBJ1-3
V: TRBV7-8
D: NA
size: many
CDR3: CASSSGGSGNTIYF
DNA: TGTGCCAGCAGCTCCGGGGGGTCCGGAAACACCATATATTTT

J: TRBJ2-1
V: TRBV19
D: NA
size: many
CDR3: CASSIDGGGAYRSYNEQFF
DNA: TGTGCCAGTAGTATAGATGGAGGGGGGGCCTACAGGTCCTACAATGAGCAGTTCTTC

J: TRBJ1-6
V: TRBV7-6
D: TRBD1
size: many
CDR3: CASSFDRGRNSPLHF
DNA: TGTGCCAGCAGCTTCGACAGGGGGCGAAATTCACCCCTCCACTTT

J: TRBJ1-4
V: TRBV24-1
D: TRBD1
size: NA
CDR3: CATSDGPGQSNEKLFF
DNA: TGTGCCACCAGTGATGGCCCGGGACAGAGTAATGAAAAACTGTTTTTT

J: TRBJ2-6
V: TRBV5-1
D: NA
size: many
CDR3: CASSTGTRTSGANVLTF
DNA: TGCGCCAGCAGCACCGGGACACGGACCTCTGGGGCCAACGTCCTGACTTTC

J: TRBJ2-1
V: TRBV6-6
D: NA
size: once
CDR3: CASSPRDVYNEQFF
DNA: TGTGCCAGCAGTCCGCGGGACGTCTACAATGAGCAGTTCTTC

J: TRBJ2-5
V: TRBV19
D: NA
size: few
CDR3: CASSIMAGRLETQYF
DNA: TGTGCCAGTAGTATAATGGCAGGGAGGTTGGAGACCCAGTACTTC

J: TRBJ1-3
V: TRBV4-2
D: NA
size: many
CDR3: CASSQEAGTNPGNTIYF
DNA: TGTGCCAGCAGCCAAGAAGCCGGGACGAATCCTGGAAACACCATATATTTT

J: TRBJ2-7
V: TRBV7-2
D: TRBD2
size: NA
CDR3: CASSLVGTSGYEQYF
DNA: TGTGCCAGCAGCTTAGTGGGGACTAGCGGCTACGAGCAGTACTTC

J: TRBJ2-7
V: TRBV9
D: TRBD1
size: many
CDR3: CASSPVLTGPHEQYF
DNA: TGTGCCAGCAGCCCCGTACTGACAGGGCCCCACGAGCAGTACTTC

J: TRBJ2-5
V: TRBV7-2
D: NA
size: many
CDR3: CASSLVQGRQETQYF
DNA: TGTGCCAGCAGCTTAGTCCAGGGGAGACAAGAGACCCAGTACTTC

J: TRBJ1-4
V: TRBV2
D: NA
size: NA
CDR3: CASSGYSPGLEKLFF
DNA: TGTGCCAGCAGTGGTTACAGCCCGGGCCTTGAAAAACTGTTTTTT

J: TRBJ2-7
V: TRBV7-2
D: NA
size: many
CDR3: CASSYNTYEQYF
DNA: TGTGCCAGCAGCTATAATACCTACGAGCAGTACTTC

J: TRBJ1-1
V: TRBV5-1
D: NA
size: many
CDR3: CASSLEERNTEAFF
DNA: TGCGCCAGCAGCTTGGAGGAGAGGAACACTGAAGCTTTCTTT

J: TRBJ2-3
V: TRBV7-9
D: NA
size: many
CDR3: CASSLSPGRNTDTQYF
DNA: TGTGCCAGCAGCTTATCCCCCGGCCGGAACACAGATACGCAGTATTTT

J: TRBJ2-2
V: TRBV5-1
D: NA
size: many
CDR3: CASSLAVTGPAGELFF
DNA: TGCGCCAGCAGCTTGGCCGTCACAGGCCCCGCCGGGGAGCTGTTTTTT